These T cell receptor beta chains were read from a single sample in a study of T cells after yellow fever vaccination. TCRdb analysed the 5' RACE reads with MiXCR anew, one entry per CDR3 protein. The table includes hundreds of thousands of distinct CDR3 sequences, around 19% detected once. Source: PBMCs, taken before the yellow fever booster vaccination. All receptors derive from a man aged 18-30 years who received the YFV17D yellow fever vaccine. CDR3s include the opening cysteine and the closing phenylalanine or tryptophan. A D gene is named only where the DNA matches it firmly. Clone size appears in some rows only: once, few, many, or a class for an expanded clone.

TRBJ2-2 TRBV18 - - CASSPTTGTAAGELFF TGTGCCAGCTCACCAACTACCGGGACGGCGGCCGGGGAGCTGTTTTTT
TRBJ2-1 TRBV4-2 few TRBD2 CASSQDALSAIAGAYNEQFF TGTGCCAGCAGCCAAGATGCCCTCTCTGCCATAGCGGGGGCATACAATGAGCAGTTCTTC
TRBJ1-2 TRBV6-5 few - CASSSLVVTNYGYTF TGTGCCAGCAGCTCTTTGGTCGTTACTAACTATGGCTACACCTTC
TRBJ2-3 TRBV29-1 - - CSGYTDTQYF TGCAGCGGATACACAGATACGCAGTATTTT
TRBJ2-3 TRBV2 once TRBD2 CASSSTSVKDTQYF TGTGCCAGCAGTTCGACTAGCGTGAAAGATACGCAGTATTTT
TRBJ1-5 TRBV5-5 many - CASSLVGSNQPQHF TGTGCCAGCAGCCTAGTAGGCAGCAATCAGCCCCAGCATTTT
TRBJ2-1 TRBV6-2/TRBV6-3 few - CASSRFGNEQFF TGTGCCAGCAGTCGGTTTGGGAATGAGCAGTTCTTC
TRBJ2-7 TRBV18 - - CASSPAPGLTYEQYF TGTGCCAGCTCACCAGCTCCGGGACTGACCTACGAGCAGTACTTC
TRBJ2-2 TRBV7-9 - - CASSFYRANTGELFF TGTGCCAGCAGCTTTTATAGGGCTAACACCGGGGAGCTGTTTTTT
TRBJ2-5 TRBV12-3/TRBV12-4 many TRBD2 CASSFGSGGSTGETQYF TGTGCCAGCAGTTTCGGTAGCGGGGGGTCCACCGGAGAGACCCAGTACTTC
TRBJ2-7 TRBV6-2/TRBV6-3 few - CASRTDGAAYEQYF TGTGCCAGCAGAACGGACGGCGCAGCCTACGAGCAGTACTTC
TRBJ2-5 TRBV20-1 - TRBD2 CSAGRTSQETQYF TGCAGTGCTGGGAGGACTAGCCAAGAGACCCAGTACTTC
TRBJ1-6 TRBV20-1 - - CSARDMGHSSYNSPLHF TGCAGTGCTAGAGATATGGGACACAGCTCCTATAATTCACCCCTCCACTTT
TRBJ2-1 TRBV6-6 few - CASNLEAYNEQFF TGTGCCAGCAACCTCGAGGCATACAATGAGCAGTTCTTC
TRBJ2-1 TRBV9 - TRBD2 CASSRSGSGGANEQFF TGTGCCAGCAGCAGGTCGGGTAGCGGGGGGGCAAATGAGCAGTTCTTC